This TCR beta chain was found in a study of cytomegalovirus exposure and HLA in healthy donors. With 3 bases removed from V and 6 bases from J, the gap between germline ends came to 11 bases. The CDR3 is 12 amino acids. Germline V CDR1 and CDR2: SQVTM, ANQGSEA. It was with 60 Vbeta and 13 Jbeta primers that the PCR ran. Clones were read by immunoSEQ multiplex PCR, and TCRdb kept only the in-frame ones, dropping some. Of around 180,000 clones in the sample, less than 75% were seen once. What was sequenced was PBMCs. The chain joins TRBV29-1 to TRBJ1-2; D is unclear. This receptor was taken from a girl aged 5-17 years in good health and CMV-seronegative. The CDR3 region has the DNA TGCAGCGTTGACGGGGAGGGCAATGGCTACACCTTC. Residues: CSVDGEGNGYTF.